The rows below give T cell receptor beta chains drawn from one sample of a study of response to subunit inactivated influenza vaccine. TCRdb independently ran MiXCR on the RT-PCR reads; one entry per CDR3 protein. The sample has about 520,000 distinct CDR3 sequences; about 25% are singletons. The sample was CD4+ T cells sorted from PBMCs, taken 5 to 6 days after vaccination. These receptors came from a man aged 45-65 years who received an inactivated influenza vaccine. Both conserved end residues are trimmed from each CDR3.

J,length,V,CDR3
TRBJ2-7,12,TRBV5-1,ASSLASLSSEQY
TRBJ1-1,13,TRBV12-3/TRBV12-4,ASIPGGVLATEAF
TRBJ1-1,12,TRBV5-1,ASSWMGLQTEAF
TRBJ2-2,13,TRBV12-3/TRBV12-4,ASSHRTPNTGELF
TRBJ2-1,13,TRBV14,ASSQDSGGYNEQF
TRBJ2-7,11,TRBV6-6,ASKRGQGNEQY
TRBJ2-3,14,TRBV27,ASSIGFKRLTDTQY
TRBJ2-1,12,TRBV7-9,ASTRLAENNEQF
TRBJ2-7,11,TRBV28,ASSASGRGEQY
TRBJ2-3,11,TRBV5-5,ASSWADTDTQY
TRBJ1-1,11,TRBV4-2,ASSQRGGIEAF
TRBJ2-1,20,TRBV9,ASSVAYPGTGFNIAIYNEQF
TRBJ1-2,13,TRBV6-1,ASSLRTGGNSGYT
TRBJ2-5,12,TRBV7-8,ASSRGRVLETQY
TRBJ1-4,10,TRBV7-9,ALAQGGEKLF
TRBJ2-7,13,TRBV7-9,ASSLVGRVSYEQY
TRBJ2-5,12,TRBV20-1,SAPASGSLETQY
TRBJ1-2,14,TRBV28,ASSFEGPGGIYGYT
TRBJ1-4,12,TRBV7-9,ASSFGATNEKLF
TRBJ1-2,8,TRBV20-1,SVRTDGYT
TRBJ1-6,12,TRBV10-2,ASRRGRNNSPLH
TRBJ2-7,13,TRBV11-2,ASSDAGSLSYEQY
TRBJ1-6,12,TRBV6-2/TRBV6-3,ASTPGQVNSPLH
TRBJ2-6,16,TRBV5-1,ASSLHTSGSSGTNVLT
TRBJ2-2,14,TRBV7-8,ASSLVEGRNTGELF
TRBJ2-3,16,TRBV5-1,ASSLGRWESSSTDTQY
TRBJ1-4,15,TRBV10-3,AISPGQSVITNEKLF
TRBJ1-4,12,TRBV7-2,ASSPGQGTEKLF
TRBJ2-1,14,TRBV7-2,ASSPLGTASYNEQF
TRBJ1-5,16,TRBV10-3,AISESSHGTGNNQPQH
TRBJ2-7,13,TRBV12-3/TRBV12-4,ASSFGQGSSYEQY
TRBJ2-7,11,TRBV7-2,ASNFQGSYEQY
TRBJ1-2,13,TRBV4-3,ASSQGTGRYSGYT
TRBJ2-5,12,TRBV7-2,ASSSNRGQETQY
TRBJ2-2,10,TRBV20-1,SARGYTGELF
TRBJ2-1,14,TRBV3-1,ASSPIAGGEYNEQF
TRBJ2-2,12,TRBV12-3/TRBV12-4,ASNLAGDTGELF
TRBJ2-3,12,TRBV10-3,AIRSGVGTDTQY
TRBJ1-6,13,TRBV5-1,ASSSPDRENSPLH
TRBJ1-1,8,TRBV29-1,SVGEGRAF
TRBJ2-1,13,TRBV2,ASSLSYGSYNEQF
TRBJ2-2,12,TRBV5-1,ASSRSGDTGELF
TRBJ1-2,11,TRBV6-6,ATTNAYSDGYT
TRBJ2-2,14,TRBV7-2,ASRYTGGGSTGELF
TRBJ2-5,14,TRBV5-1,ASSLTPAARGETQY
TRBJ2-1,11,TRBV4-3,ASSHLAMNEQF
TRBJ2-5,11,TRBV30,AWSVGQRETQY
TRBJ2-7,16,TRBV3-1,ASSQALPAGTGSYEQY
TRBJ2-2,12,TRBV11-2,ASSFKTGGGELF
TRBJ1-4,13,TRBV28,ASSLGGGTNVKLF
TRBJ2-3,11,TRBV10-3,ASLAGNTDTQY
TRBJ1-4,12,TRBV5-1,ASSFSTLREKLF
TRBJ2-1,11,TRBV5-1,ASSLGTVPEQF
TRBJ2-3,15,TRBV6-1,ASRRLAGGISTDTQY
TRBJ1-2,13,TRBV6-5,ASSYLMGANYGYT